The text below deals with one TCR beta chain. Its antigen target is currently unknown. Per-base quality was not reported, and no clone a single base away is much larger than it. The sample's treatment or condition label, in plain terms: allogeneic hematopoietic cell transplantation with graft depleted of TCRalphabeta T cells and CD19 B cells. The transplant recipients were children given TCRalphabeta/CD19-depleted allogeneic hematopoietic cell grafts. The data stem from a study of T-cell reconstitution after alpha-beta-depleted transplantation in children (dated by TCRdb to the mid-2010s). With respect to the entire study: T-cell immune reconstitution after TCRalphabeta/CD19-depleted allogeneic hematopoietic cell transplantation in children was quantitatively tracked in the study by means of TCR repertoire profiling. Paper-wide results and their limitations: Over the following months the frequencies of hyperexpanded clones went down, and after one year T-cell counts and TCRbeta diversity were mostly credited to newly produced T cells. About two months after transplant, the apparently early recovery of alphabetaT-cell counts reportedly depended on just several hundred clones that had expanded rapidly and came from non-depleted graft cells. In some patients, the high TCRbeta diversity seen at day 60 was put down to recipient T cells and intrathymic progenitors that had survived conditioning.

The CDR3 goes from the cysteine to the phenylalanine over 15 residues. The sequence is cut down to CDR3 DNA, 45 bases in frame from base 1. V lost 3 bases and J lost 6 bases, and the count of bases not matched to a germline gene is 8. The library was built by means of PCR. Sequencing instrument: Illumina HiSeq 2500. TCR libraries were prepared with molecular barcoding, using unique molecular identifiers to normalize TCRbeta repertoire quantification. The raw public reads went through TCRdb reprocessing: fastp at Q25, MiXCR clone calling, in-frame beta chains kept. Each record represents a unique CDR3 protein, reported with the most common genes and DNA among its rows. This sample holds 500,000 to 600,000 distinct CDR3 sequences; roughly 27% were observed only once. Of the sample, 35% to 40% is held by the ten largest clones.

Here the sequenced sample was PBMCs, taken before TCRalphabeta/CD19-depleted stem cell transplant. The V gene is TRBV12-3 or TRBV12-4 and the J gene is TRBJ2-1, with 7 bases matching TRBD2. The sequence was obtained from a boy less than two years old with Wiskott-Aldrich syndrome, due to receive a stem cell transplant. In nucleotides, the sequence is TGTGCCAGCAGTTTTTGGGGGAGGGCCGTCAATGAGCAGTTCTTC. Its protein is CASSFWGRAVNEQFF.